The rows below give T cell receptor beta chains drawn from one sample of a study of CD8+ T cells in alopecia areata. Sequencing was performed with immunoSEQ multiplex PCR; in TCRdb, only in-frame clones are kept and a portion is missing. The sample contains hundreds of thousands of clones, roughly 50% of which appear only once. The specimen was CD4+ T cells sorted from blood, collected at week 24, from a patient treated with tofacitinib. The receptors stem from a human donor with alopecia areata. CDR3s include the opening cysteine and the closing phenylalanine or tryptophan. A D gene is named only where the DNA matches it firmly. Size tells how often a clone was seen (once, few, many) or the class of an expanded clone, and some rows leave it out.

clone_size j_call d_call v_call cdr3_aa cdr3_nt
few TRBJ2-1 . TRBV7-3 CASSLTGEGEQFF TGTGCCAGCAGCTTAACGGGCGAGGGTGAGCAGTTCTTC
. TRBJ2-7 . TRBV23-1 CASSQSMEHLAYEQYF TGCGCCAGCAGTCAATCGATGGAGCATCTCGCCTACGAGCAGTACTTC
. TRBJ1-4 . TRBV5-1 CASSLGRAGEKLFF TGCGCCAGCAGCTTGGGCAGGGCGGGTGAAAAACTGTTTTTT
few TRBJ2-2 . TRBV10-3 CAISDSTNTGELFF TGTGCCATCAGTGACAGTACGAACACCGGGGAGCTGTTTTTT
. TRBJ1-2 . TRBV29-1 CSVQRGHGYTF TGCAGCGTTCAGAGGGGCCATGGCTACACCTTC
few TRBJ1-1 TRBD1 TRBV30 CACHEWGQVNTEAFF TGTGCCTGCCACGAATGGGGACAGGTGAACACTGAAGCTTTCTTT
. TRBJ2-2 TRBD2 TRBV29-1 CSGSGGPPGELFF TGCAGCGGGTCGGGGGGTCCACCCGGGGAGCTGTTTTTT
. TRBJ2-7 TRBD1 TRBV2 CATREDGQATYEQYF TGTGCCACGAGAGAAGATGGACAGGCAACCTACGAGCAGTACTTC
few TRBJ1-4 TRBD1 TRBV5-1 CASSVQGAVSEKLFF TGCGCCAGCAGCGTACAGGGGGCAGTGAGTGAAAAACTGTTTTTT
few TRBJ1-2 . TRBV6-6 CAIRTEPYGYTF TGTGCCATAAGAACGGAGCCTTATGGCTACACCTTC
. TRBJ1-3 . TRBV4-1 CASSQEGNTIYF TGCGCCAGCAGCCAAGAAGGAAACACCATATATTTT
once TRBJ2-3 . TRBV13 CASSRIPGGEDTQYF TGTGCCAGCAGCCGAATCCCAGGGGGGGAAGATACGCAGTATTTT
. TRBJ2-1 TRBD1 TRBV4-2 CASSPDRDRVYNEQFF TGTGCCAGCAGCCCCGACCGGGACAGGGTTTACAATGAGCAGTTCTTC
few TRBJ1-2 . TRBV29-1 CSVDKFGYTF TGCAGCGTCGACAAGTTTGGCTACACCTTC
once TRBJ2-2 . TRBV6-5 CASSRSSAGELFF TGTGCCAGCAGCCGCTCCAGCGCCGGGGAGCTGTTTTTT
. TRBJ1-2 . TRBV11-2 CASSLSTGQNYGYTF TGTGCCAGCAGCTTAAGTACAGGACAAAACTATGGCTACACCTTC
few TRBJ1-5 . TRBV4-1 CASSQTGLNQPQHF TGCGCCAGCAGCCAGACAGGCCTGAATCAGCCCCAGCATTTT
. TRBJ1-5 . TRBV29-1 CSVVVADYSNQPQHF TGCAGCGTTGTTGTGGCAGACTATAGCAATCAGCCCCAGCATTTT
. TRBJ2-2 . TRBV29-1 CSVESRTRGTGELFF TGCAGCGTTGAGTCTCGGACCCGGGGCACCGGGGAGCTGTTTTTT
. TRBJ2-1 . TRBV29-1 CSVSGLYVNEQFF TGCAGCGTATCCGGGCTCTACGTTAATGAGCAGTTCTTC
few TRBJ1-1 . TRBV6-1 CASSRGGTEAFF TGTGCCAGCAGCAGGGGTGGAACTGAAGCTTTCTTT
. TRBJ2-7 TRBD1 TRBV7-2 CASSNDRGWGEQYF TGTGCCAGCAGCAATGACAGGGGGTGGGGCGAGCAGTACTTC
few TRBJ2-1 . TRBV2 CASSERDMGNEQFF TGTGCCAGCAGTGAACGCGATATGGGCAATGAGCAGTTCTTC
few TRBJ2-2 TRBD1 TRBV7-7 CASSFGRGRRTGELFF TGTGCTAGCAGCTTTGGCAGGGGGCGCCGGACCGGGGAGCTGTTTTTT
. TRBJ2-2 TRBD2 TRBV5-1 CASSPTSLGGVTGELFF TGCGCCAGCAGCCCGACTAGCCTCGGGGGTGTTACCGGGGAGCTGTTTTTT
few TRBJ2-7 . TRBV29-1 CSVRDGFYEQYF TGCAGCGTTCGGGACGGGTTCTACGAGCAGTACTTC
few TRBJ2-7 TRBD1 TRBV30 CAWGPLERDRIYEQYF TGTGCCTGGGGTCCATTAGAACGGGACAGAATTTACGAGCAGTACTTC
. TRBJ1-4 . TRBV4-3 CASSQDRRDGLFF TGCGCCAGCAGCCAAGATAGACGGGACGGACTGTTTTTT
. TRBJ1-1 . TRBV2 CASSLYSEGAFF TGTGCCAGCAGTCTCTACAGTGAGGGAGCTTTCTTT
. TRBJ1-5 TRBD1 TRBV30 CAWTTGGSGNQPQHF TGTGCCTGGACCACAGGGGGCTCTGGCAATCAGCCCCAGCATTTT
. TRBJ1-1 TRBD1 TRBV30 CAWINRGLRTEAFF TGTGCCTGGATAAACAGGGGTCTGAGGACTGAAGCTTTCTTT
. TRBJ2-3 . TRBV6-6 CASLRDGDTDTQYF TGTGCCAGCCTCCGGGACGGGGACACAGATACGCAGTATTTT
. TRBJ2-5 TRBD2 TRBV5-1 CASSREGTSRETQYF TGCGCCAGCAGCAGAGAGGGGACTAGCAGAGAGACCCAGTACTTC
once TRBJ1-2 . TRBV7-9 CASSSGLRYGYTF TGTGCCAGCAGCTCGGGCCTTCGGTATGGCTACACCTTC
few TRBJ1-5 . TRBV4-1 CASSQMGPNQPQHF TGCGCCAGCAGCCAGATGGGTCCCAATCAGCCCCAGCATTTT
. TRBJ1-2 TRBD1 TRBV18 CASSTAGTGGYGYTF TGTGCCAGCTCAACAGCCGGGACAGGCGGATATGGCTACACCTTC
. TRBJ2-3 . TRBV30 CAWSEGSDTQYF TGTGCCTGGAGTGAAGGCAGTGATACGCAGTATTTT
. TRBJ2-7 TRBD1 TRBV14 CASSLQGQFYEQYF TGTGCCAGCAGCCTACAGGGACAGTTCTACGAGCAGTACTTC
. TRBJ1-2 . TRBV2 CASSRDGNYGYTF TGTGCCAGCAGTCGGGACGGAAACTATGGCTACACCTTC
few TRBJ2-3 TRBD1 TRBV7-9 CASSYSEGQSTQYF TGTGCCAGCAGCTATTCAGAGGGACAGAGTACGCAGTATTTT
. TRBJ2-7 TRBD1 TRBV30 CAWSFQTGGSYEQYF TGTGCCTGGAGTTTCCAGACAGGGGGGTCTTACGAGCAGTACTTC
few TRBJ2-5 . TRBV29-1 CSVAQIQETQYF TGCAGCGTTGCGCAAATACAAGAGACCCAGTACTTC
. TRBJ2-3 . TRBV15 CATSRDATADTQYF TGTGCCACCAGCAGAGATGCGACGGCTGATACGCAGTATTTT
. TRBJ1-4 . TRBV6-5 CASRQDRISNEKLFF TGTGCCAGCAGACAAGACAGGATCTCTAATGAAAAACTGTTTTTT